This TCR beta chain was found in a study of early T cells in non-severe SARS-CoV-2 infection. For the study at large: From unsorted whole blood, bulk RNA was sequenced, and the chains remained unpaired.

One entry per CDR3 protein results from TCRdb running MiXCR on the 5' RACE reads. Of tens of thousands of distinct CDR3 sequences listed, around 9.3% were seen once; the top ten hold around 20%. Regarding the study as a whole: Sequences matched to VDJdb favored anti-spike CD8 responses, while private and CD4 specificities were missed.

Details on this clonotype: Antigen unknown.

This clonotype was obtained from an adult who was a healthcare worker with PCR-confirmed SARS-CoV-2 infection or an uninfected control (not recorded which). The sample was whole blood.

This CDR3 is CSVSSLAGGEQFF. CDR3 in DNA: TGCAGCGTTAGCTCCTTGGCAGGCGGTGAGCAGTTCTTC. The chain employs TRBV29-1 and TRBJ2-1; no definite D call. Germline loops: CDR1 SQVTM, CDR2 ANQGSEA. The V end lost 5 bases, the J end lost 9 bases, and 17 bases lay between the germline ends. This CDR3 spans 13 amino acids.